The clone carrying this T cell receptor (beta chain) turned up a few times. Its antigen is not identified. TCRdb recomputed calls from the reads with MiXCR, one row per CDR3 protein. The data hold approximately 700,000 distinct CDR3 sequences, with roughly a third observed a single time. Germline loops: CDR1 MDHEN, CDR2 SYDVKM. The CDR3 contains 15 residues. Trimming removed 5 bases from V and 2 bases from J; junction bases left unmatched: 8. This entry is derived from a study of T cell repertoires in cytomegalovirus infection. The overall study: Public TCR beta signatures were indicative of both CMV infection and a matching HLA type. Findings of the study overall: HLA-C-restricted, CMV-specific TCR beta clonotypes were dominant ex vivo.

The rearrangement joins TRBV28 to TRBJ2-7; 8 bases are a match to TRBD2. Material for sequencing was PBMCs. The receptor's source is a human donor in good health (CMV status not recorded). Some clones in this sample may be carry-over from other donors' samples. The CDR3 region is CASSTDISGAYEQYF. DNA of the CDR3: TGTGCCAGCAGTACGGATATTAGCGGGGCCTACGAGCAGTACTTC.